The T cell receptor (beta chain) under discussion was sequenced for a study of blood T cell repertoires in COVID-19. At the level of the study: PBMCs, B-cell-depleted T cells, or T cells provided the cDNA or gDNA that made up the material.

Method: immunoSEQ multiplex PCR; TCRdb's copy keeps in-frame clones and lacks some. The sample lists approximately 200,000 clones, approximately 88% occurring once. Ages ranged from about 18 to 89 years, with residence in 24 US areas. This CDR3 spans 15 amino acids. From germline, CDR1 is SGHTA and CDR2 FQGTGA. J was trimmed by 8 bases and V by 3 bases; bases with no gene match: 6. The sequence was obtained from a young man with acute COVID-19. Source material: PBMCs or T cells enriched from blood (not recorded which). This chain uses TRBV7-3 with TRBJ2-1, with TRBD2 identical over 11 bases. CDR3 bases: TGTGCCAGCAGCTTCACTAGCGGGAGTTCATATGAGCAGTTCTTC. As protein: CASSFTSGSSYEQFF.